Sequencing of this T cell receptor beta chain was carried out in a study of cytomegalovirus exposure and HLA in healthy donors. The PCR used 60 Vbeta and 13 Jbeta primers. Sequenced by immunoSEQ multiplex PCR; TCRdb stores in-frame clones only, minus some. The data show more than 85,000 clones, with about 80% seen just once and 3% to 4% held by the top ten. The TCR comes from a male donor in good health and CMV-seropositive. Specimen: PBMCs.

CDR3 in DNA: TGCGCCAGCAGCTTGCTGCCAGGGATGAACACTGAAGCTTTCTTT. Protein: CASSLLPGMNTEAFF. This chain links TRBV5-1 with TRBJ1-1; TRBD1 might be the D (5 bases). The V gene's germline CDR1 is SGHRS and CDR2 YFSETQ. V was clipped by 1 base and J by 0 bases, with 10 bases between them. CDR3 size: 15 residues.